This entry lists 3 T cell receptor beta chains sequenced from one sample in a study of molecular identifiers for immune sequencing clone quantification listed by TCRdb under 2018. Receptor libraries were prepared by PCR. The sequencer listed for this sample is NextSeq 500. The public reads were reanalyzed by TCRdb: fastp trimming at Q25, MiXCR alignment, in-frame beta chains only. Duplicate CDR3 protein sequences are folded into a single record with the most common DNA and genes. Here the sample has about 320,000 distinct CDR3 sequences; about 23% occur a single time. The ten top clones hold around 0.7% of the sample. Sequencing used naive CD8+ T cells from blood, with Jurkat cell RNA spiked in. The sample's cell subset or site label, in plain terms: FACS-sorted CD8+CD4-CCR7+CD45RA+ naive T cells. The receptors were gathered from a human donor in good health. Some libraries in this study had Jurkat cell RNA spiked in.

This clonotype appeared many times. This chain joins TRBV6-5 and TRBJ2-7; D gene unclear. The germline gives CDR1 MNHEY, CDR2 SVGAGI. This CDR3 has 12 residues. The ends were cut back, 4 bases at V and 6 bases at J, with 10 bases in the middle. CDR3 residues: CASSSSALEQYF. The CDR3, as DNA: TGTGCCAGCAGTTCCAGTGCTCTCGAGCAGTACTTC.

About this clonotype: The junction departs from germline at one end; a sequencing error may be responsible. J is TRBJ2-3 and V is TRBV5-3; the match to TRBD1 covers 7 bases. TRBV5-3 is an open reading frame whose function is uncertain. The CDR3 is 15 residues long. The DNA for the CDR3 is TGTGCCAGCAGCTTTAGGACAGGTTCAGCAGATACGCAGTATTTT. It specifies CASSFRTGSADTQYF.

Only one count was recorded for this clonotype. This may be a read error: a much more frequent sequence differs by one nucleotide. The conserved phenylalanine or tryptophan is not found at the CDR3 terminus, so this likely reflects a read error. The chain has TRBV7-6 and TRBJ2-3; no firm D call. Germline CDR1 SGHVS, CDR2 FNYEAQ. The CDR3 runs 12 residues. V was trimmed by 4 bases and J by 0 bases, leaving 2 bases between them. The CDR3 loop reads CASSWSTDTQYL. Here the CDR3 DNA reads TGTGCCAGCAGCTGGAGCACAGATACGCAGTATTTG.